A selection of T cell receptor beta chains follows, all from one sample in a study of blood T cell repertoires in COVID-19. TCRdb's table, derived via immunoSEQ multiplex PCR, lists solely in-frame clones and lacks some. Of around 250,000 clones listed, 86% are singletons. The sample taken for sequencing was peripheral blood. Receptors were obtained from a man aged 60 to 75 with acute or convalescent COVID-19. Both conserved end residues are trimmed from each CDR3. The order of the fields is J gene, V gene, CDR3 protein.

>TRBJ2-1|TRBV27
ASSSTGTGPPRQF
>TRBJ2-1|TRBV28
ASRKGLAGGWGNEQF
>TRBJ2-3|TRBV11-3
ASSLRTSGARDTQY
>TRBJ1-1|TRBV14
ASSPRTRGEAF
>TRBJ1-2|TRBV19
ASSIRARGEYGYT
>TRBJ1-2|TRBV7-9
ASSLAGSGYT
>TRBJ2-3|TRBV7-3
ASSFPWTSGRGDTQY
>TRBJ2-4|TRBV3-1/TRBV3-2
ASSQDRTSSPKY
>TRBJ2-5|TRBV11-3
ASSPPLGTRETQY
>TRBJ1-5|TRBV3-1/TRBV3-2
ASSQEFREFGQPQH
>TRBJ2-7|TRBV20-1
SARVRGRPY